This T cell receptor (beta chain) is drawn from a study of regulatory T cells in long-lasting Graves disease. This clonotype occurred many times. The CDR3 is 14 amino acids. Looked up from germline, CDR1 is KGHSH and CDR2 is LQKENI. Trimming shortened V by 3 bases and J by 5 bases, and 10 bases separated the two germline ends. HTBI primers from iRepertoire and Arm-PCR of CDR3 regions yielded the TCR beta libraries. TCRdb fed the multiplex PCR reads into MiXCR, producing one record per CDR3 protein. The sample yields hundreds of thousands of distinct CDR3 sequences, over 15% seen once. Time point in this sample: newly diagnosed GD, antithyroid drugs for less than 3 months. The TCR library was made from RNA extracted from PBMCs. The sample was also reused in another study, on T cells in Graves' hyperthyroidism and ophthalmopathy.

Material: peripheral blood mononuclear cells (PBMCs), obtained at new diagnosis, from a patient treated with antithyroid drugs. This clonotype originated in a man aged 40-55 years with Graves disease. The chain joins TRBV18 to TRBJ1-4; no reliable D call. The CDR3 loop is CASSPNAGNEKLFF. DNA of the CDR3: TGTGCCAGCTCACCGAACGCAGGAAATGAAAAACTGTTTTTT.